A single sample gave rise to the 21 T cell receptor beta chains below, sequenced in a study of shared clonotypes between healthy human individuals. It was CD45RO-negative cells, positively selected for CCR7, that made up naive CD8 cells, with terminally differentiated effector memory CD45RA+ cells excluded. Sequencing was performed with immunoSEQ multiplex PCR; in TCRdb, only in-frame clones are kept and a portion is missing. The sample records about 2 million clones, about 95% being singletons. The specimen was naive CD8+ T cells sorted from blood. These receptors were obtained from a man aged 18 to 29 in good health.

The chain combines TRBV27 with TRBJ2-6; unclear D gene. Trimming removed 3 bases at V and 2 bases at J, with 5 bases between. CDR1 MNHEY and CDR2 SMNVEV come from the germline V gene (reference sequence). The CDR3 totals 14 residues. CDR3 nucleotides: TGTGCCAGCAGTTTTCATACTGGGGCCAACGTCCTGACTTTC. Translation: CASSFHTGANVLTF. The full variable domain, rest sourced from reference TRBV27 and TRBJ2-6, is EAQVTQNPRYLITVTGKKLTVTCSQNMNHEYMSWYRQDPGLGLRQIYYSMNVEVTDKGDVPEGYKVSRKEKRNFPLILESPSPNQTSLYFCASSFHTGANVLTFGAGSRLTVL.

V and J are TRBV19 and TRBJ1-1, with D possibly TRBD1 on 5 matching bases. The germline V gene has CDR1 LNHDA and CDR2 SQIVND (reference sequence). The CDR3 is 13 residues long. Trimming removed 4 bases at V and 6 bases at J, with 12 bases between. The CDR3 protein is CASSNNGAAEAFF. The CDR3 DNA reads as TGTGCCAGTAGTAATAATGGGGCCGCTGAAGCTTTCTTT.

This chain uses TRBV12-1 with TRBJ1-3; the table's D gene call, TRBD1, was not cross checked with the DNA. TRBV12-1 is marked as a pseudogene. CDR3 length: 15 residues. The CDR3 is CASSLTGARRNTIYF. The CDR3 DNA reads as TGTGCCAGCAGCTTGACAGGGGCGAGAAGAAACACCATATATTTT.

The V gene is TRBV4-3, the J gene TRBJ2-3; 8 bases line up with TRBD2. After removal of 3 bases from V and 3 bases from J, the junction contained 11 bases not matched to a gene. The CDR3 extends over 17 amino acids. Germline-derived CDR1 and CDR2 are LGHNA and YSLEER. The CDR3, as DNA: TGCGCCAGCAGCCAGGTGGCGGGGGGCTACGTGACAGATACGCAGTATTTT. Its protein product is CASSQVAGGYVTDTQYF.

V usage is TRBV9 and J usage is TRBJ2-1; 11 positions agree with TRBD2. The CDR3 totals 13 residues. The J segment lost 4 bases and the V segment lost 7 bases, leaving 1 base of the junction unmatched. Germline V CDR1 and CDR2: SGDLS, YYNGEE. CDR3 sequence reads: CASGTSGYNEQFF. The CDR3, as DNA: TGTGCCAGCGGGACTAGCGGATACAATGAGCAGTTCTTC. Filled out from reference TRBV9 and TRBJ2-1, the complete variable domain reads DSGVTQTPKHLITATGQRVTLRCSPRSGDLSVYWYQQSLDQGLQFLIQYYNGEERAKGNILERFSAQQFPDLHSELNLSSLELGDSALYFCASGTSGYNEQFFGPGTRLTVL.

As for this clone: Other DNA sequences within the sample encode an identical CDR3. The genes are TRBV7-6 and TRBJ2-3; perhaps TRBD2 as D (7 bases). Per the germline V gene, CDR1 is SGHVS and CDR2 is FNYEAQ. V shed 1 base and J shed 2 bases, with 10 bases lying between them. The CDR3 runs 15 residues. The CDR3: CASSLGGGPTDTQYF. CDR3 nucleotide sequence: TGTGCCAGCAGCTTAGGGGGGGGCCCCACAGATACGCAGTATTTT.

V and J are TRBV6-1 and TRBJ1-5; D ambiguous. With 4 bases removed from V and 6 bases from J, the gap between germline ends came to 13 bases. The germline gives CDR1 MNHNS, CDR2 SASEGT. CDR3 length: 14 amino acids. The CDR3 loop reads CASSGLKRGQPQHF. CDR3 DNA: TGTGCCAGCAGTGGCTTAAAGAGAGGTCAGCCCCAGCATTTT.

This chain links TRBV2 with TRBJ2-3, with D unresolved. The CDR3 contains 13 residues. The V end was cut by 7 bases, the J end by 4 bases, with 12 bases between. The germline gives CDR1 SNHLY, CDR2 FYNNEI. The CDR3 spells CASIASRSDTQYF. The CDR3 nucleotides are TGTGCCAGCATAGCTAGTCGGTCAGATACGCAGTATTTT.

Concerning this clone: This specimen includes other DNA sequences encoding the same CDR3. This sequence joins TRBV2 and TRBJ2-1; 9 bases agree with TRBD1. Germline CDR1 SNHLY, CDR2 FYNNEI. The CDR3 extends over 13 amino acids. V was clipped by 6 bases and J by 3 bases; unmatched bases: 0. CDR3 in amino acids: CASRDRGYNEQFF. The CDR3 DNA sequence: TGTGCCAGCAGGGACAGGGGCTACAATGAGCAGTTCTTC. Variable domain in full (rest from reference TRBV2 and TRBJ2-1): EPEVTQTPSHQVTQMGQEVILRCVPISNHLYFYWYRQILGQKVEFLVSFYNNEISEKSEIFDDQFSVERPDGSNFTLKIRSTKLEDSAMYFCASRDRGYNEQFFGPGTRLTVL.

The V gene is TRBV9, the J gene TRBJ2-2; D is perhaps TRBD1 (6 bases). The CDR3 consists of 16 residues. The V gene lost 3 bases and the J gene lost 2 bases, with 14 bases spanning the gap. Germline V CDR1 and CDR2: SGDLS, YYNGEE. In nucleotides, the CDR3 is TGTGCCAGCAGCGCCTATGACAGGACTAACACCGGGGAGCTGTTTTTT. Translating gives CASSAYDRTNTGELFF.

This clone has only one observation. This sample also contains other DNA sequences that code for the same CDR3. This chain connects TRBV7-8 to TRBJ1-5, with D perhaps TRBD1 (6 bases). This CDR3 contains 14 residues. Deletions cut 4 bases from V and 7 bases from J, with 14 bases between. CDR1 is SGHVS, CDR2 FQNEAQ, per germline. CDR3 sequence reads: CASSSLQGGQPQHF. In DNA, the CDR3 is TGTGCCAGCAGCTCACTACAGGGAGGACAGCCCCAGCATTTT.

The V call is TRBV4-1, the J call TRBJ2-1; D gene unclear. Trimming took 4 bases from V and 0 from J, leaving 16 bases between them. The CDR3 is 17 amino acids. The germline V gene has CDR1 MGHRA and CDR2 YSYEKL. The chain's CDR3 is CASSPNGGTSSYNEQFF. The DNA of the CDR3 is TGCGCCAGCAGCCCAAACGGTGGTACGAGCTCCTACAATGAGCAGTTCTTC.

About this clone: The sample holds other DNA sequences that translate to the same CDR3. J is TRBJ2-7 and V is TRBV10-1; 7 bases line up with TRBD1. Losses at the gene ends were 3 bases for V and 3 bases for J; bases not matched to a gene: 2. Per germline, CDR1 WNHNN and CDR2 SYGVQD (reference sequence). The CDR3 contains 13 residues. CDR3: CASSEGTDYEQYF. The CDR3 DNA reads TGCGCCAGCAGTGAAGGGACAGACTACGAGCAGTACTTC.

The rearrangement uses TRBV6-4 and TRBJ2-1, with 7 bases fitting TRBD2. Germline V lookup: CDR1 MRHNA, CDR2 SNTAGT. The CDR3 loop spans 15 amino acids. Losses at the gene ends were 2 bases for V and 4 bases for J; bases not matched to a gene: 5. The CDR3: CASSDRAGAYNEQFF. In DNA, the CDR3 is TGTGCCAGCAGTGACCGGGCGGGAGCGTACAATGAGCAGTTCTTC.

Comments on this clone: Germline is not matched at one junction end, which may reflect a read error. The chain recombines TRBV7-7 with TRBJ2-2; TRBD1 might be the D (5 bases). This CDR3 has 16 amino acids. The germline V gene encodes CDR1 SSHAT and CDR2 FNYEAQ (reference sequence). The CDR3 reads CASSPLTEGYTGELFF. CDR3 in DNA: TGTGCTAGCAGCCCACTGACAGAAGGATACACCGGGGAGCTGTTTTTT.

The rearrangement uses TRBV5-4 and TRBJ2-1; 11 positions agree with TRBD2. V was clipped by 8 bases and J by 7 bases; unmatched bases: 5. Germline loops: CDR1 SGHNT, CDR2 YYREEE (reference sequence). The CDR3 covers 13 residues. The CDR3 protein is CASTSGSINEQFF. In nucleotides, the CDR3 is TGTGCCAGTACTAGCGGGAGCATAAATGAGCAGTTCTTC.

This clone appeared a few times. The chain combines TRBV4-1 with TRBJ2-7, with a weak D call TRBD1 (6 bases). V lost 5 bases and J 2 bases, leaving 13 bases between the germline ends. Germline loops: CDR1 MGHRA, CDR2 YSYEKL. CDR3 size: 14 residues. The CDR3, as DNA: TGCGCCAGCAGCTCAGGGGAATCGGCCTACGAGCAGTACTTC. Amino acid sequence: CASSSGESAYEQYF.

The V gene is TRBV6-4, the J gene TRBJ2-3, with 8 bases fitting TRBD2. Per the germline V gene, CDR1 is MRHNA and CDR2 is SNTAGT. The CDR3 has 16 residues. Germline trimming cut 1 base from V and 6 bases from J; bases unmatched to any gene: 9. The CDR3 sequence is CASSDFPGGPGDTQYF. In nucleotides, the CDR3 is TGTGCCAGCAGTGACTTTCCGGGAGGGCCGGGGGATACGCAGTATTTT.

Regarding this clone: Other DNA sequences in the same sample also yield this CDR3. The chain couples TRBV11-2 to TRBJ2-7, with 10 positions matching TRBD1. CDR1 SGHAT and CDR2 FQNNGV come from the germline V gene. The CDR3 has 14 amino acids. V shed 4 bases, J shed 4 bases, and the junction held 4 bases outside the gene matches. CDR3 loop: CASSSGQGPYEQYF. CDR3 sequence (DNA): TGTGCCAGCAGCTCGGGACAGGGGCCTTACGAGCAGTACTTC.

The gene calls are TRBV5-5 and TRBJ2-7; a possible D gene is TRBD1 (6 bases). V gave up 1 base and J gave up 3 bases, with 11 bases separating them. Germline-derived CDR1 and CDR2 are SGHKS and YYEKEE (reference sequence). This CDR3 is 14 amino acids long. The CDR3 sequence is CASSLRGTLYEQYF. The CDR3 coding sequence is TGTGCCAGCAGCTTGAGGGGGACCCTCTACGAGCAGTACTTC.

The chain is built from TRBV19 and TRBJ2-5; 7 bases match TRBD1. Germline V gene lookup returns CDR1 LNHDA and CDR2 SQIVND (reference sequence). The V gene end was trimmed by 3 bases and the J gene end by 5 bases; junction bases not matched to a gene: 6. The CDR3 runs 14 residues. The CDR3 DNA reads as TGTGCCAGTAGTATTCCCCGGGACAGTGAGACCCAGTACTTC. The encoded protein is CASSIPRDSETQYF.